The next 24 T cell receptor beta chains were all read from a single sample in a study of OX40 agonist ivuxolimab in advanced cancers. Measured with immunoSEQ multiplex PCR; TCRdb has only the in-frame clones, and not every one. Of some 120,000 clones listed, 92% are singletons. The sample consisted of CD4+ or CD8+ T cells sorted from blood, taken in a trial of the OX40 agonist ivuxolimab. These TCRs come from an adult with an advanced solid tumor such as melanoma, head and neck, liver or kidney cancer.

The chain is built from TRBV7-9 and TRBJ2-5, with TRBD2 identical over 12 bases. The germline V gene encodes CDR1 SEHNR and CDR2 FQNEAQ (reference sequence). The CDR3 spans 15 residues. The V gene end was trimmed by 5 bases and the J gene end by 3 bases; junction bases not matched to a gene: 4. The DNA for the CDR3 is TGTGCCAGCAGCGCCTGGACTAGCGGGAAAGAGACCCAGTACTTC. This translates into CASSAWTSGKETQYF.

V and J are TRBV9 and TRBJ2-1; possibly TRBD2 for D (5 bases). Deletions cut 2 bases from V and 7 bases from J, with 7 bases between. The CDR3 is 12 residues long. Germline V gene lookup returns CDR1 SGDLS and CDR2 YYNGEE. The CDR3 region has the DNA TGTGCCAGCAGCGTGTCGGGGAATGAGCAGTTCTTC. Translation: CASSVSGNEQFF.

The chain links TRBV6-1 to TRBJ1-3; D gene unclear. The CDR3 sequence is 16 residues long. CDR1 and CDR2 (germline): MNHNS, SASEGT. V lost 2 bases to trimming and J lost 0 bases, with 11 bases between them. CDR3 region: CASSESRSRSGNTIYF. The CDR3 DNA reads TGTGCCAGCAGTGAAAGCCGGAGCCGCTCTGGAAACACCATATATTTT.

V gene TRBV6-5 combines with J gene TRBJ1-1, with D perhaps TRBD1 (5 bases). The length of the CDR3 is 14 residues. Germline loops: CDR1 MNHEY, CDR2 SVGAGI. Trimming removed 2 bases from V and 5 bases from J, with 12 bases in between. In DNA, the CDR3 is TGTGCCAGCAGTTACGGCGGGGGTAGAACTGAAGCTTTCTTT. This translates into CASSYGGGRTEAFF.

The chain recombines TRBV25-1 with TRBJ2-3; a possible D gene is TRBD2 (5 bases). This CDR3 is 13 amino acids long. CDR1 MGHDK and CDR2 SYGVNS come from the germline V gene. Trimming pared 4 bases from V and 4 bases from J, leaving 9 bases between. CDR3 loop: CASSVGGPDTQYF. The DNA of the CDR3 is TGTGCCAGCAGTGTAGGAGGACCAGATACGCAGTATTTT.

The gene calls are TRBV5-1 and TRBJ2-3; no definite D call. Trimming removed 2 bases from V and 4 bases from J, with 5 bases in between. The CDR3 covers 12 residues. In germline, CDR1 is SGHRS, CDR2 YFSETQ. The CDR3 reads CASSLKSDTQYF. Written as DNA, the CDR3 is TGCGCCAGCAGCTTAAAGTCAGATACGCAGTATTTT. Full variable domain (rest looked up from reference TRBV5-1 and TRBJ2-3): KAGVTQTPRYLIKTRGQQVTLSCSPISGHRSVSWYQQTPGQGLQFLFEYFSETQRNKGNFPGRFSGRQFSNSRSEMNVSTLELGDSALYLCASSLKSDTQYFGPGTRLTVL.

This clone came up a few times. J is TRBJ1-5 and V is TRBV27; 9 bases are shared with TRBD1. The germline V gene has CDR1 MNHEY and CDR2 SMNVEV (reference sequence). The CDR3 consists of 15 residues. V gave up 6 bases and J gave up 1 base; unmatched junction bases: 4. Here the CDR3 DNA reads TGTGCCAGCAGCTACGGGACAGGGAGCAATCAGCCCCAGCATTTT. Its translation is CASSYGTGSNQPQHF.

This chain links TRBV6-5 with TRBJ1-1; no firm D call. This CDR3 contains 13 residues. Germline CDR1 reads MNHEY; CDR2 reads SVGAGI. Deletions cut 5 bases from V and 1 base from J, with 8 bases between. The CDR3 nucleotides are TGTGCCAGCAGTCTCGATTCGAACACTGAAGCTTTCTTT. Amino acid sequence: CASSLDSNTEAFF.

The chain carries TRBV20-1 and TRBJ2-1; D ambiguous. The CDR3 spans 11 residues. The germline V gene encodes CDR1 DFQATT and CDR2 SNEGSKA (reference sequence). Trimming left V 6 bases short and J 10 bases short, with 13 bases between. CDR3 bases: TGCAGTGCCCGGCGTATGGGGGAGCAGTTCTTC. Translating gives CSARRMGEQFF.

The chain recombines TRBV7-2 with TRBJ2-6, with 8 bases matching TRBD1. Germline loops: CDR1 SGHTA, CDR2 FQGNSA. Trimming took 7 bases from V and 0 from J; bases not matched to a gene: 11. The CDR3 extends over 18 amino acids. The CDR3 region has the DNA TGTGCCAGCATAAACCCCGGACAGGGACGCTCTGGGGCCAACGTCCTGACTTTC. It specifies CASINPGQGRSGANVLTF.

The rearrangement uses TRBV15 and TRBJ2-2; the D is unclear. V lost 0 bases and J lost 5, with 10 bases in between. CDR3 length equals 15 residues. Per germline, CDR1 LNHNV and CDR2 YYDKDF (reference sequence). The CDR3 protein is CATSRDKGGTGELFF. The CDR3 DNA reads as TGTGCCACCAGCAGAGATAAGGGTGGGACCGGGGAGCTGTTTTTT.

This clone was seen just once. This specimen includes other DNA sequences encoding the same CDR3. This sequence joins TRBV19 and TRBJ2-1, with 11 bases fitting TRBD2. Trimming removed 5 bases from V and 4 bases from J; junction bases left unmatched: 4. The V gene's germline CDR1 is LNHDA and CDR2 SQIVND (reference sequence). This CDR3 is built from 15 residues. DNA of the CDR3: TGTGCCAGTAGTTCCGGGACTAGCGGATACAATGAGCAGTTCTTC. This translates into CASSSGTSGYNEQFF. The complete variable domain, with remaining parts taken from reference TRBV19 and TRBJ2-1, reads DGGITQSPKYLFRKEGQNVTLSCEQNLNHDAMYWYRQDPGQGLRLIYYSQIVNDFQKGDIAEGYSVSREKKESFPLTVTSAQKNPTAFYLCASSSGTSGYNEQFFGPGTRLTVL.

The V and J genes are TRBV5-1 and TRBJ2-2, with D perhaps being TRBD1 or TRBD2 (5 bases each). V lost 2 bases to trimming and J lost 3 bases, with 11 bases between them. There are 15 residues in the CDR3. The germline V gene encodes CDR1 SGHRS and CDR2 YFSETQ. CDR3 sequence reads: CASSLLGTDTGELFF. The DNA of the CDR3 is TGCGCCAGCAGCTTACTGGGGACGGACACCGGGGAGCTGTTTTTT.

The chain has TRBV7-9 and TRBJ1-1; D gene uncertain. CDR1 SEHNR and CDR2 FQNEAQ come from the germline V gene (reference sequence). The CDR3 covers 13 residues. V dropped 3 bases and J dropped 3 bases, with 8 bases sitting between them. The CDR3 DNA follows: TGTGCCAGCAGCTTTGGGAGGGACACTGAAGCTTTCTTT. Amino acids: CASSFGRDTEAFF.

The chain couples TRBV9 to TRBJ2-2; 7 bases are shared with TRBD1. The CDR3 extends over 15 amino acids. Germline V gives CDR1 SGDLS, CDR2 YYNGEE. The trim removed 7 bases at V and 1 base at J, leaving 7 bases unmatched. The DNA for the CDR3 is TGTGCCAGCCACAGGGGTAGCCAGAACACCGGGGAGCTGTTTTTT. Its translation: CASHRGSQNTGELFF.

The V and J genes are TRBV30 and TRBJ2-5, with a weak D call TRBD2 (7 bases). Trimming stripped 8 bases from V and 5 bases from J, with 15 bases between. Germline values: CDR1 GTSNPN, CDR2 SVGIG (reference sequence). The CDR3 covers 12 residues. The CDR3 sequence is CARSGGRETQYF. CDR3 in DNA: TGTGCCCGCTCGGGGGGCCGGGAGACCCAGTACTTC.

This clone turned up a few times. The chain links TRBV28 to TRBJ1-2; weak D call: TRBD1 (5 bases). The germline V and J ends were trimmed by 6 bases and 6 bases, with 26 bases remaining between them. CDR3 size: 17 residues. CDR1 is MDHEN and CDR2 is SYDVKM in the germline V gene. CDR3 region: CASSPSGEGIFLDGYTF. The CDR3 DNA reads TGTGCCAGCAGCCCCTCCGGGGAGGGGATATTCCTGGATGGCTACACCTTC.

The chain links TRBV11-2 to TRBJ2-7; 7 bases are a match to TRBD1. The length of the CDR3 is 12 residues. Per the germline V gene, CDR1 is SGHAT and CDR2 is FQNNGV. The trim removed 5 bases at V and 9 bases at J, leaving 7 bases unmatched. CDR3 in DNA: TGTGCCAGCAGCACCAACGACAGGGTGCAGTACTTC. Residues: CASSTNDRVQYF.

V gene TRBV11-2 combines with J gene TRBJ2-5, with D possibly matching TRBD2 (6 bases). This CDR3 is 12 amino acids long. V was trimmed by 0 bases and J by 9 bases, leaving 8 bases between them. Germline V gene lookup returns CDR1 SGHAT and CDR2 FQNNGV. The CDR3 coding sequence is TGTGCCAGCAGCTTAGATCGGGGGTCCCAGTACTTC. This gives the protein CASSLDRGSQYF.

The chain joins TRBV27 to TRBJ1-3; 7 bases agree with TRBD1. This CDR3 contains 15 residues. J lost 4 bases, V lost 7 bases, and 10 bases had no gene match. Germline CDR1 MNHEY, CDR2 SMNVEV (reference sequence). The CDR3 nucleotides read TGTGCCAGCAAAGCGACCGGGACAGTGGGAAACACCATATATTTT. Translated, it gives CASKATGTVGNTIYF.

This chain connects TRBV1 to TRBJ2-1; the table's D call TRBD2 went unverified against the DNA. TRBV1 is a pseudogene locus. CDR3 length equals 19 residues. The CDR3 reads CTSSQDVPIAGGPYNEQFF. In nucleotides, the CDR3 is TGCACCAGCAGCCAAGATGTGCCCATAGCGGGAGGACCATACAATGAGCAGTTCTTC.

The J gene is TRBJ2-3, the V gene TRBV7-9; no reliable D call. Looked up from germline, CDR1 is SEHNR and CDR2 is FQNEAQ (reference sequence). The CDR3 runs to 14 residues. Trimming cost V 2 bases and J 2 bases, with 8 bases left between them. The CDR3: CASSLSSFTDTQYF. DNA of the CDR3: TGTGCCAGCAGCTTAAGTAGCTTCACAGATACGCAGTATTTT.

The chain combines TRBV29-1 with TRBJ2-5; D gene ambiguous. In germline, CDR1 is SQVTM, CDR2 ANQGSEA. CDR3 length: 13 amino acids. V lost 1 base, J lost 2 bases, and 8 bases lay in between. CDR3 in amino acids: CSVEGAQQETQYF. In DNA form, the CDR3 reads TGCAGCGTTGAAGGGGCACAGCAAGAGACCCAGTACTTC.

V usage is TRBV7-8 and J usage is TRBJ1-1; D is unresolved. The CDR3 length is 15 residues. Per germline, CDR1 SGHVS and CDR2 FQNEAQ. Trimming shortened V by 1 base and J by 1 base, and 10 bases separated the two germline ends. The CDR3 DNA reads as TGTGCCAGCAGCTTAGGGTTCACGGCGAACACTGAAGCTTTCTTT. Protein sequence: CASSLGFTANTEAFF.